Listed here are 16 T cell receptor beta chains from one sample, sequenced in a study of blood T cells in healthy people across ages. It was with a sample-barcoded 5' primer and a J-beta primer mix that a second PCR of about 6 to 12 cycles was run. TCRdb passed the 5' RACE reads through MiXCR, listing each CDR3 protein once. The data hold some 880,000 distinct CDR3 sequences, with approximately 35% observed a single time. The source material was blood. The receptors come from a young man in good health.

This clonotype was counted only a few times. The chain uses TRBV5-1 and TRBJ1-2; D remains ambiguous. The CDR3 is made up of 16 amino acids. CDR1 and CDR2 from the germline V gene are SGHRS and YFSETQ. V shed 4 bases and J shed 3 bases, with 19 bases lying between them. CDR3 nucleotides: TGCGCCAGCAGCGTCCCAGATTCCCGAGATGACTATGGCTACACCTTC. It is translated as CASSVPDSRDDYGYTF.

Points on this clonotype: A read error is possible here, since a much larger clone lies one base away. The rearrangement uses TRBV25-1 and TRBJ2-1, with D maybe TRBD1 (5 bases). TRBJ2-7 matches the DNA end more closely, so the J call is doubtful. The CDR3 consists of 14 residues. Looked up from germline, CDR1 is MGHDK and CDR2 is SYGVNS. In DNA, the CDR3 is TGTGCCAGCAGGGAAGGGGCCGGCTACAATGAGCAGTACTTC. Protein product: CASREGAGYNEQYF.

The chain is built from TRBV7-7 and TRBJ2-1; tentatively, D is TRBD2 (6 bases). The CDR3 runs 16 residues. The V and J ends lost 1 base and 7 bases respectively, with 17 bases between them. In germline, CDR1 is SSHAT, CDR2 FNYEAQ (reference sequence). CDR3 residues: CASSLGRDGYLNEQFF. The CDR3 DNA sequence: TGTGCCAGCAGCTTAGGGCGGGACGGTTACCTAAATGAGCAGTTCTTC.

This rearrangement joins TRBV6-5 to TRBJ1-2, with D uncertain. Germline assignment: CDR1 MNHEY and CDR2 SVGAGI. The length of the CDR3 is 11 residues. V lost 11 bases and J 8 bases, leaving 15 bases between the germline ends. The CDR3 region is CAATRGGGYTF. CDR3 in DNA: TGTGCCGCCACCCGGGGTGGGGGCTACACCTTC.

This clonotype was seen only a few times. The gene calls are TRBV29-1 and TRBJ2-7; weak D call: TRBD2 (6 bases). The CDR3 contains 16 residues. CDR1 and CDR2 (germline): SQVTM, ANQGSEA. V was pared by 3 bases and J by 2 bases, with 20 bases between. Here the CDR3 reads CSVEGLTGTDTYEQYF. The DNA for the CDR3 is TGCAGCGTTGAGGGGCTTACCGGGACTGATACCTACGAGCAGTACTTC.

A few counts support this clonotype. CDR3 bases: TGTGCCAGCAGTGTCCAAGGGGGGGGATACAATGAGCAGTTCTTC. It specifies CASSVQGGGYNEQFF. The chain has TRBV27 and TRBJ2-1, with a weak D call TRBD2 (7 bases). This CDR3 contains 15 residues. Germline values: CDR1 MNHEY, CDR2 SMNVEV (reference sequence). Trimming stripped 5 bases from V and 4 bases from J, with 15 bases between.

The chain joins TRBV6-1 to TRBJ2-7; D is possibly TRBD2 (6 bases). V shed 6 bases and J shed 3 bases, with 21 bases lying between them. This CDR3 has 16 residues. The germline V gene has CDR1 MNHNS and CDR2 SASEGT. The CDR3 spells CASRGSSRDSIYEQYF. In DNA, the CDR3 is TGTGCCAGCAGGGGAAGCTCCCGGGACTCAATCTACGAGCAGTACTTC.

J is TRBJ2-3 and V is TRBV4-2; TRBD1 is a possible D gene (6 bases). The germline V gene encodes CDR1 LGHNA and CDR2 YNFKEQ. The CDR3 sequence is 15 residues long. V lost 1 base and J lost 5, with 13 bases in between. The CDR3 reads CASSQVATGLDTQYF. The CDR3 DNA reads as TGTGCCAGCAGCCAAGTGGCAACAGGGTTAGATACGCAGTATTTT.

V is TRBV12-5 and J is TRBJ2-1; D gene uncertain. Germline V gives CDR1 LGHNT, CDR2 FRNRAP. Trimming shortened V by 6 bases and J by 4 bases, and 16 bases separated the two germline ends. The CDR3 totals 15 residues. For the CDR3, the DNA is TGTGCTAGTGGCCGCCCAGGCTCCCCTTACAATGAGCAGTTCTTC. Amino acids: CASGRPGSPYNEQFF.

This clonotype occurred many times. The chain is built from TRBV7-2 and TRBJ2-1; TRBD1 matches 7 bases. The length of the CDR3 is 11 residues. Germline CDR1 SGHTA, CDR2 FQGNSA. The trim removed 3 bases at V and 10 bases at J, leaving 0 bases unmatched. DNA of the CDR3: TGTGCCAGCAGCTTGACAGGGGAGCAGTTCTTC. Protein: CASSLTGEQFF.

V and J are TRBV4-3 and TRBJ1-1; unclear D gene. The ends were cut back, 1 base at V and 4 bases at J, with 13 bases in the middle. CDR1 and CDR2 from the germline V gene are LGHNA and YSLEER. This CDR3 contains 15 residues. The CDR3 DNA reads TGCGCCAGCAGCCAAGCTTATAGGGAGGGCACTGAAGCTTTCTTT. This gives the protein CASSQAYREGTEAFF.

The rearrangement links TRBV7-2 to TRBJ2-1; tentatively, D is TRBD1 (5 bases). Looked up from germline, CDR1 is SGHTA and CDR2 is FQGNSA. The CDR3 consists of 15 residues. V was trimmed by 4 bases and J by 10 bases, leaving 20 bases between them. In DNA form, the CDR3 reads TGTGCCAGCAGCTCCGTCGGCAGGGTCGAGAACGAGCAGTTCTTC. Translated: CASSSVGRVENEQFF.

The chain couples TRBV6-5 to TRBJ2-2, with D unresolved. The CDR3 is 14 residues long. The V end lost 5 bases, the J end lost 0 bases, and 7 bases lay between the germline ends. Germline values: CDR1 MNHEY, CDR2 SVGAGI. The CDR3 bases are TGTGCCAGCAGTGAGCCCTCGAACACCGGGGAGCTGTTTTTT. Its protein is CASSEPSNTGELFF.

This clonotype was seen a handful of times. The J gene is TRBJ2-6, the V gene TRBV14; 7 bases fit TRBD1. This CDR3 has 21 amino acids. CDR1 is SGHDN and CDR2 is FVKESK in the germline V gene. Trimming took 3 bases from V and 2 from J; bases not matched to a gene: 19. The CDR3 region is CASSHLIRDSLPDTGANVLTF. The CDR3 bases are TGTGCCAGCAGCCACCTAATCCGGGACAGCCTTCCCGACACTGGGGCCAACGTCCTGACTTTC.

This rearrangement joins TRBV29-1 to TRBJ2-1; 8 nucleotides agree with TRBD2. This CDR3 region has 11 residues. The germline gives CDR1 SQVTM, CDR2 ANQGSEA. With 7 bases clipped from V and 8 bases from J, the junction kept 4 bases outside the gene matches. The CDR3 DNA reads TGCAGCGGGGGACTAGGTTATGAGCAGTTCTTC. Protein product: CSGGLGYEQFF.

The chain combines TRBV4-3 with TRBJ2-3; 10 bases are shared with TRBD2. V gave up 0 bases and J gave up 4 bases; unmatched junction bases: 10. The germline V gene encodes CDR1 LGHNA and CDR2 YSLEER. The CDR3 runs 18 residues. In DNA form, the CDR3 reads TGCGCCAGCAGCCAAGATTCACCAGCGGGGGGGCCTGCAGATACGCAGTATTTT. Translating gives CASSQDSPAGGPADTQYF.